The present T cell receptor (beta chain) was sequenced within a study of Ad26.COV2.S vaccination and SARS-CoV-2 variants. Treatment noted: around 19 received Ad26.COV2.S at low or high dose, single or two shots; roughly 5 received placebo; per-sample allocation not given. It was on day 63 after the first vaccine or placebo injection that samples were taken. A single count supports this clone. Data came from immunoSEQ multiplex PCR; TCRdb stores just in-frame clones and leaves some out. The sample consists of 350,000 to 450,000 clones, roughly 91% of them appearing once. The germline gives CDR1 LGHDT, CDR2 YNNKEL (reference sequence). CDR3 length: 15 residues. Trimming took off 5 bases at V and 3 bases at J, with 17 bases between the two ends.

This receptor was taken from a person between 18 and 65 years old who received the Ad26.COV2.S COVID-19 vaccine or a placebo. This material consisted of peripheral blood, taken in a trial of Ad26.COV2.S vaccine versus placebo. The chain joins TRBV3-1 (or the pseudogene TRBV3-2) to TRBJ2-7; no definite D call. The CDR3 loop reads CASSATSGSNYEQYF. The CDR3 region has the DNA TGTGCCAGCAGCGCAACGTCCGGGTCCAACTACGAGCAGTACTTC.